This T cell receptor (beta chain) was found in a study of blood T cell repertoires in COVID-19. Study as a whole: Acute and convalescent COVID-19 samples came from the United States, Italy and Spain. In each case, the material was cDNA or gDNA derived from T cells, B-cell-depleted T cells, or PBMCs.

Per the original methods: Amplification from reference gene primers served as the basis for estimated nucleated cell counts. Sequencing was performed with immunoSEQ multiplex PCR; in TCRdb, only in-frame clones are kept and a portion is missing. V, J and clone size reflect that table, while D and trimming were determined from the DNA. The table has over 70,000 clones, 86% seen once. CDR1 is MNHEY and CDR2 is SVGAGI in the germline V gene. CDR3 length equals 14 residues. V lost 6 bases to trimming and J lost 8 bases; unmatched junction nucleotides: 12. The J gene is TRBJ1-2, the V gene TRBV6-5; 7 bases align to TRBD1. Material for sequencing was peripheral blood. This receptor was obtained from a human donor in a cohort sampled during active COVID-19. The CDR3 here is CASRDDTSTGGYTF. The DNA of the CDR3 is TGTGCCAGCAGGGACGACACCTCGACAGGGGGCTACACCTTC.